This passage covers 14 T cell receptor beta chains from one sample sequenced in a study of monozygotic twins with inflammatory bowel disease. TCRdb re-called the 5' RACE reads and catalogs CDR3 proteins one per entry, DNA excluded. Its clone listing holds around 410,000 distinct CDR3 sequences. The sequencing input was blood. The receptors were sampled from a human donor with ulcerative colitis or Crohn's disease, or a healthy co-twin of an affected twin (not recorded which).

The chain is built from TRBV4-1 and TRBJ2-4. The germline gives CDR1 MGHRA, CDR2 YSYEKL. The CDR3 loop spans 13 amino acids. The CDR3 here is CASSQEGRDIQYF.

This chain joins TRBV28 and TRBJ2-7; the TCRdb D gene call, TRBD1, has no DNA to confirm it. The CDR3 is 14 amino acids. Per the germline V gene, CDR1 is MDHEN and CDR2 is SYDVKM. This chain's CDR3 is CASSSLAGPDEQYF.

The genes are TRBV7-6 and TRBJ2-1; TCRdb proposes TRBD2, but this gene call is untestable without DNA. This CDR3 contains 15 residues. CDR1 is SGHVS, CDR2 FNYEAQ, per germline. CDR3 loop: CASSLAGTAGNEQFF. Full variable domain (rest looked up from reference TRBV7-6 and TRBJ2-1): GAGVSQSPRYKVTKRGQDVALRCDPISGHVSLYWYRQALGQGPEFLTYFNYEAQQDKSGLPNDRFSAERPEGSISTLTIQRTEQRDSAMYRCASSLAGTAGNEQFFGPGTRLTVL.

The gene calls are TRBV7-9 and TRBJ2-7. The germline V gene encodes CDR1 SEHNR and CDR2 FQNEAQ (reference sequence). The length of the CDR3 is 14 residues. Here the CDR3 reads CASRRLIWYYEQYF.

The chain combines TRBV7-8 with TRBJ2-3; the D gene TCRdb calls, TRBD2, cannot be checked with no DNA. CDR1 and CDR2 (germline): SGHVS, FQNEAQ. This CDR3 spans 18 amino acids. The chain's CDR3 is CASSAARVGTRYTETQYF.

J is TRBJ2-1 and V is TRBV20-1; TCRdb's assignment of TRBD2 cannot be checked, as there is no DNA. Germline V lookup: CDR1 DFQATT, CDR2 SNEGSKA (reference sequence). The CDR3 totals 13 residues. This CDR3 is CSPRGGGSNEQFF.

The chain links TRBV20-1 to TRBJ2-1; the TRBD1 assignment by TCRdb is unverifiable without DNA. The length of the CDR3 is 16 residues. Germline CDR1 is DFQATT and CDR2 is SNEGSKA (reference sequence). The CDR3 reads CSARDRLPVSYNEQFF.

The chain employs TRBV28 and TRBJ2-7; lacking DNA, the TRBD1 call made by TCRdb goes unchecked. CDR3 length: 16 residues. Per germline, CDR1 MDHEN and CDR2 SYDVKM. CDR3 residues: CASSSPAGTPSYEQYF.

The chain employs TRBV5-1 and TRBJ2-2. This CDR3 has 13 residues. Germline V CDR1 and CDR2: SGHRS, YFSETQ. The chain's CDR3 is CASSLVTSGELFF.

CDR3: CATSDFGLYNEQFF. This sequence joins TRBV24-1 and TRBJ2-1. The germline V gene encodes CDR1 KGHDR and CDR2 SFDVKD. The CDR3 is 14 residues long.

The rearrangement joins TRBV5-1 to TRBJ2-5; the D call of TRBD2 rests on TCRdb alone, since no DNA is present to check it. CDR1 is SGHRS, CDR2 YFSETQ, per germline. The CDR3 is 17 amino acids. The CDR3 reads CASSSSSSGGPPETQYF.

The chain uses TRBV3-1 and TRBJ1-1. This CDR3 is 14 amino acids long. Germline V gives CDR1 LGHDT, CDR2 YNNKEL (reference sequence). The CDR3 sequence: CASSHAGGGTEAFF.

The chain is built from TRBV4-3 and TRBJ2-1; the D gene TCRdb calls, TRBD2, cannot be checked with no DNA. Germline V CDR1 and CDR2: LGHNA, YSLEER. This CDR3 comprises 16 residues. The CDR3 protein is CASSQGTSGSFNEQFF.

The gene calls are TRBV10-3 and TRBJ1-6; TCRdb selects TRBD1, and the lack of DNA leaves this call unchecked. The CDR3 sequence is 14 residues long. Germline CDR1 reads ENHRY; CDR2 reads SYGVKD. The CDR3 here is CAISSGTLNSPLHF.